The rows below give T cell receptor beta chains drawn from one sample of a study of CD8+ T cells in alopecia areata. Produced via immunoSEQ multiplex PCR; TCRdb's table is partial and in-frame only. Seen here are 200,000 or so clones, approximately 61% observed once, and the top ten hold approximately 0.45%. Source: CD4+ T cells sorted from blood, taken at week 0. These receptors originate from a human donor with alopecia areata. Both conserved end residues are part of each CDR3. The D gene is left open where the match is weak. Where a row states a size, it is once, few, many or the class of an expanded clone; other rows omit it.

clone size: .; J gene: TRBJ2-5; D gene: .; V gene: TRBV5-1; CDR3 DNA: TGCGCCAGCAGCTTGACAGGGCCACAAGAGACCCAGTACTTC; CDR3 protein: CASSLTGPQETQYF
clone size: .; J gene: TRBJ2-5; D gene: .; V gene: TRBV5-1; CDR3 DNA: TGCGCCAGCAGCTTGGCCGCGGGGCCACAAGAGACCCAGTACTTC; CDR3 protein: CASSLAAGPQETQYF
clone size: few; J gene: TRBJ1-4; D gene: .; V gene: TRBV6-1; CDR3 DNA: TGTGCCAGCAGTTGGACATCAACTAATGAAAAACTGTTTTTT; CDR3 protein: CASSWTSTNEKLFF
clone size: .; J gene: TRBJ2-5; D gene: TRBD2; V gene: TRBV5-1; CDR3 DNA: TGCGCCAGCAGCTCTGGGGTTAGCGGGAGGACGGAGACCCAGTACTTC; CDR3 protein: CASSSGVSGRTETQYF
clone size: .; J gene: TRBJ2-1; D gene: .; V gene: TRBV7-3; CDR3 DNA: TGTGCCAGCAGCCCAAGCCCGACCCACCCCTACAATGAGCAGTTCTTC; CDR3 protein: CASSPSPTHPYNEQFF
clone size: .; J gene: TRBJ2-3; D gene: .; V gene: TRBV2; CDR3 DNA: TGTGCCAGCAGTGTACAGTTTGATACGCAGTATTTT; CDR3 protein: CASSVQFDTQYF
clone size: .; J gene: TRBJ2-3; D gene: .; V gene: TRBV2; CDR3 DNA: TGTGCCAGCAGTGAGAGGGAAGGAACAGATACGCAGTATTTT; CDR3 protein: CASSEREGTDTQYF
clone size: few; J gene: TRBJ2-7; D gene: TRBD1; V gene: TRBV10-3; CDR3 DNA: TGTGCCATCAGGGGGGACAGGCGAAGCTCCTACGAGCAGTACTTC; CDR3 protein: CAIRGDRRSSYEQYF
clone size: .; J gene: TRBJ1-5; D gene: TRBD1; V gene: TRBV9; CDR3 DNA: TGTGCCAGCAGCTCTGGGGACAGCATCAATCAGCCCCAGCATTTT; CDR3 protein: CASSSGDSINQPQHF
clone size: .; J gene: TRBJ2-5; D gene: .; V gene: TRBV20-1; CDR3 DNA: TGCAGTGCTAGCGGGCAGACCCAGTACTTC; CDR3 protein: CSASGQTQYF
clone size: .; J gene: TRBJ1-2; D gene: .; V gene: TRBV30; CDR3 DNA: TGTGCCTGGAGTCCGGCCCAGCCGTCGAGTGGCTACACCTTC; CDR3 protein: CAWSPAQPSSGYTF
clone size: .; J gene: TRBJ1-1; D gene: TRBD1; V gene: TRBV5-1; CDR3 DNA: TGCGCCAGCAGCTTAGGGACAGCCTCAACGAGGACTGAAGCTTTCTTT; CDR3 protein: CASSLGTASTRTEAFF
clone size: .; J gene: TRBJ1-1; D gene: TRBD1; V gene: TRBV7-2; CDR3 DNA: TGTGCCAGCAGCTTAAGGACAGGGACTTTCTTT; CDR3 protein: CASSLRTGTFF
clone size: few; J gene: TRBJ1-6; D gene: .; V gene: TRBV18; CDR3 DNA: TGTGCCAGCTCACCGCAGGCCCAGGGGAATTCACCCCTCCACTTT; CDR3 protein: CASSPQAQGNSPLHF
clone size: .; J gene: TRBJ1-2; D gene: .; V gene: TRBV29-1; CDR3 DNA: TGCAGCGTTAATCAGGGGCTCGGCTATGGCTACACCTTC; CDR3 protein: CSVNQGLGYGYTF
clone size: .; J gene: TRBJ2-3; D gene: .; V gene: TRBV13; CDR3 DNA: TGTGCCAGCAGCCAAGGACAGCCAGATACGCAGTATTTT; CDR3 protein: CASSQGQPDTQYF
clone size: .; J gene: TRBJ2-7; D gene: TRBD2; V gene: TRBV29-1; CDR3 DNA: TGCAGCGTAGAAGGGACTAGCGGGCCCTACGAGCAGTACTTC; CDR3 protein: CSVEGTSGPYEQYF
clone size: .; J gene: TRBJ2-1; D gene: TRBD2; V gene: TRBV9; CDR3 DNA: TGTGCCAGCAGCGCCGGGACTAGCCGTCGGGATGAGCAGTTCTTC; CDR3 protein: CASSAGTSRRDEQFF
clone size: .; J gene: TRBJ1-2; D gene: .; V gene: TRBV7-3; CDR3 DNA: TGTGCCAGCAGCTCTCAGGGTAACCGAGGCTACACCTTC; CDR3 protein: CASSSQGNRGYTF
clone size: .; J gene: TRBJ2-3; D gene: .; V gene: TRBV9; CDR3 DNA: TGTGCCAGCAGCCCTCGGACAGGCACAGATACGCAGTATTTT; CDR3 protein: CASSPRTGTDTQYF
clone size: .; J gene: TRBJ2-2; D gene: .; V gene: TRBV7-3; CDR3 DNA: TGTGCCAGCAGCACCTCAGGGGCCGGGGAGCTGTTTTTT; CDR3 protein: CASSTSGAGELFF
clone size: once; J gene: TRBJ2-7; D gene: .; V gene: TRBV19; CDR3 DNA: TGTGCCAGTAGTCTAGTTCGCGACGGGACCTACGAGCAGTACTTC; CDR3 protein: CASSLVRDGTYEQYF
clone size: .; J gene: TRBJ2-7; D gene: .; V gene: TRBV28; CDR3 DNA: TGTGCCAGCAGTGCTACAGCGGCGGCACTCAACGAGCAGTACTTC; CDR3 protein: CASSATAAALNEQYF
clone size: .; J gene: TRBJ2-5; D gene: .; V gene: TRBV2; CDR3 DNA: TGTGCCAGCAACCAACAGGAGACCCAGTACTTC; CDR3 protein: CASNQQETQYF
clone size: many; J gene: TRBJ2-5; D gene: .; V gene: TRBV29-1; CDR3 DNA: TGCAGCGTTGTGGCACTAACGGAGACCCAGTACTTC; CDR3 protein: CSVVALTETQYF
clone size: .; J gene: TRBJ2-7; D gene: .; V gene: TRBV6-5; CDR3 DNA: TGTGCCAGCAGTTACGTCCCCCAATCCGAGCAGTACTTC; CDR3 protein: CASSYVPQSEQYF
clone size: few; J gene: TRBJ2-7; D gene: TRBD2; V gene: TRBV7-2; CDR3 DNA: TGTGCCAGCAGTCATTCCGGGACTAGGCTCGAGCAGTACTTC; CDR3 protein: CASSHSGTRLEQYF
clone size: .; J gene: TRBJ2-2; D gene: TRBD2; V gene: TRBV10-1; CDR3 DNA: TGCGCCAGCACCCCCGGACTAGCCGGGGGCGGGGAGCTGTTTTTT; CDR3 protein: CASTPGLAGGGELFF
clone size: few; J gene: TRBJ2-1; D gene: TRBD1; V gene: TRBV2; CDR3 DNA: TGTGCCAGCAGTGAACAGGGGGAGTTCAATGAGCAGTTCTTC; CDR3 protein: CASSEQGEFNEQFF
clone size: once; J gene: TRBJ2-3; D gene: TRBD2; V gene: TRBV25-1; CDR3 DNA: TGTGCCAGTAAACAGCGGGAGGTAGATACGCAGTATTTT; CDR3 protein: CASKQREVDTQYF
clone size: .; J gene: TRBJ2-2; D gene: TRBD2; V gene: TRBV5-4; CDR3 DNA: TGTGCCAGCAGCCAAGCGGGAGTACGTACCGGGGAGCTGTTTTTT; CDR3 protein: CASSQAGVRTGELFF
clone size: .; J gene: TRBJ2-1; D gene: .; V gene: TRBV29-1; CDR3 DNA: TGCAGCGTTGAGTCAGGCCCCCCGAGCTCCTACAATGAGCAGTTCTTC; CDR3 protein: CSVESGPPSSYNEQFF
clone size: .; J gene: TRBJ1-2; D gene: .; V gene: TRBV4-1; CDR3 DNA: TGCGCCAGCAGCCAAGCAGGAGGGGGTGGCTACACCTTC; CDR3 protein: CASSQAGGGGYTF
clone size: .; J gene: TRBJ2-7; D gene: TRBD2; V gene: TRBV6-5; CDR3 DNA: TGTGCCAGCGCCCCGGGGGGAAAGTACGAGCAGTACTTC; CDR3 protein: CASAPGGKYEQYF
clone size: .; J gene: TRBJ2-1; D gene: .; V gene: TRBV10-3; CDR3 DNA: TGTGCCATCAGTGACCCTAGCTCGGGTGAGCAGTTCTTC; CDR3 protein: CAISDPSSGEQFF
clone size: .; J gene: TRBJ2-3; D gene: TRBD2; V gene: TRBV5-4; CDR3 DNA: TGTGCCAGCAGCTTGGTTGCGGGGGGGCCGGATACGCAGTATTTT; CDR3 protein: CASSLVAGGPDTQYF
clone size: .; J gene: TRBJ1-1; D gene: .; V gene: TRBV10-2; CDR3 DNA: TGCGCCAGCAGTGAGACTGAAGCTTTCTTT; CDR3 protein: CASSETEAFF
clone size: .; J gene: TRBJ1-5; D gene: .; V gene: TRBV30; CDR3 DNA: TGTGCCTGGAGTCCCAGTTTCAATCAGCCCCAGCATTTT; CDR3 protein: CAWSPSFNQPQHF
clone size: few; J gene: TRBJ1-3; D gene: .; V gene: TRBV29-1; CDR3 DNA: TGCAGCGTTGTGGGCGGAGGAAACACCATATATTTT; CDR3 protein: CSVVGGGNTIYF
clone size: few; J gene: TRBJ2-3; D gene: .; V gene: TRBV23-1; CDR3 DNA: TGCGCCAGCAGTCAATGTCCCCTCACAGATACGCAGTATTTT; CDR3 protein: CASSQCPLTDTQYF
clone size: few; J gene: TRBJ1-1; D gene: .; V gene: TRBV6-5; CDR3 DNA: TGTGCCAGCAGTTACACCGGGACAATGAACACTGAAGCTTTCTTT; CDR3 protein: CASSYTGTMNTEAFF
clone size: .; J gene: TRBJ1-5; D gene: .; V gene: TRBV4-1; CDR3 DNA: TGCGCCAGCAGCCAAGCACGAGGGGGAGTGGCTAACAATCAGCCCCAGCATTTT; CDR3 protein: CASSQARGGVANNQPQHF
clone size: .; J gene: TRBJ2-2; D gene: .; V gene: TRBV28; CDR3 DNA: TGTGCCAGCAGTTCAGGACTGAACACCGGGGAGCTGTTTTTT; CDR3 protein: CASSSGLNTGELFF
clone size: .; J gene: TRBJ2-1; D gene: .; V gene: TRBV7-7; CDR3 DNA: TGTGCTAGCAGTCCCGGAGGCGATGAGCAGTTCTTC; CDR3 protein: CASSPGGDEQFF
clone size: .; J gene: TRBJ2-1; D gene: .; V gene: TRBV6-5; CDR3 DNA: TGTGCCAGCAAGGGGACCCCAGGGGATGAGCAGTTCTTC; CDR3 protein: CASKGTPGDEQFF
clone size: .; J gene: TRBJ2-5; D gene: TRBD1; V gene: TRBV5-1; CDR3 DNA: TGCGCCAGCAGCTTGGTAGGGACAGGGGGACCCCAAGAGACCCAGTACTTC; CDR3 protein: CASSLVGTGGPQETQYF
clone size: few; J gene: TRBJ2-5; D gene: .; V gene: TRBV29-1; CDR3 DNA: TGCAGCGTAGGGACACGACATTCAGAGACCCAGTACTTC; CDR3 protein: CSVGTRHSETQYF
clone size: .; J gene: TRBJ1-5; D gene: .; V gene: TRBV2; CDR3 DNA: TGTGCCAGCAGTGTCGGGGCCGGGAACCAGCCCCAGCATTTT; CDR3 protein: CASSVGAGNQPQHF
clone size: .; J gene: TRBJ1-2; D gene: .; V gene: TRBV9; CDR3 DNA: TGTGCCAGCAGCCACCGGGACCGCTATGGCTACACCTTC; CDR3 protein: CASSHRDRYGYTF
clone size: .; J gene: TRBJ2-1; D gene: .; V gene: TRBV30; CDR3 DNA: TGTGCCGGGGAACAGGGTAAAAATGAGCAGTTCTTC; CDR3 protein: CAGEQGKNEQFF
clone size: .; J gene: TRBJ1-5; D gene: .; V gene: TRBV2; CDR3 DNA: TGTGCCAGCAGTGAGTCAGGGCCAAATCAGCCCCAGCATTTT; CDR3 protein: CASSESGPNQPQHF
clone size: .; J gene: TRBJ1-2; D gene: .; V gene: TRBV18; CDR3 DNA: TGTGCCAGCTCACCGGAGAGGGTTTCCAACACCTTC; CDR3 protein: CASSPERVSNTF
clone size: .; J gene: TRBJ1-1; D gene: TRBD1; V gene: TRBV29-1; CDR3 DNA: TGCAGCGTTGCCGGGACAGTGAACACTGAAGCTTTCTTT; CDR3 protein: CSVAGTVNTEAFF
clone size: .; J gene: TRBJ1-2; D gene: TRBD1; V gene: TRBV18; CDR3 DNA: TGTGCCAGCTCACCGGACAGGGGGCGAGGGGGCTACACCTTC; CDR3 protein: CASSPDRGRGGYTF
clone size: .; J gene: TRBJ2-5; D gene: .; V gene: TRBV30; CDR3 DNA: TGTGCCTGGAGTCGGGACTTACAAGAGACCCAGTACTTC; CDR3 protein: CAWSRDLQETQYF
clone size: few; J gene: TRBJ2-1; D gene: TRBD1; V gene: TRBV10-1; CDR3 DNA: TGCGCCAGCAGTGCGGGGACAGGCTACAATGAGCAGTTCTTC; CDR3 protein: CASSAGTGYNEQFF
clone size: few; J gene: TRBJ2-5; D gene: TRBD1; V gene: TRBV5-1; CDR3 DNA: TGCGCCAGCAGCTTGGCCCTACACCCGGGACAGGGGGCTGAGACCCAGTACTTC; CDR3 protein: CASSLALHPGQGAETQYF